The 32 T cell receptor beta chains listed next were all sequenced from one sample in a study of blood T cell repertoires in COVID-19. Sequencing was performed with immunoSEQ multiplex PCR; in TCRdb, only in-frame clones are kept and a portion is missing. The table shows 110,000 or so clones, with around 90% occurring only once. The sample comprised peripheral blood. These receptors were obtained from a human donor in a cohort sampled during active COVID-19.

The V gene is TRBV19, the J gene TRBJ1-2; no definite D call. V lost 3 bases and J 8 bases, leaving 13 bases between the germline ends. Per germline, CDR1 LNHDA and CDR2 SQIVND (reference sequence). This CDR3 is 13 amino acids long. CDR3 bases: TGTGCCAGTAGTATCGGCGGTACCTGGGGCTACACCTTC. Its protein product is CASSIGGTWGYTF.

This chain joins TRBV4-2 and TRBJ1-2; D gene ambiguous. Germline V CDR1 and CDR2: LGHNA, YNFKEQ. There are 16 residues in the CDR3. V was clipped by 0 bases and J by 3 bases, with 14 bases between them. This chain's CDR3 is CASSQDGGSSDYGYTF. For the CDR3, the DNA is TGTGCCAGCAGCCAAGATGGAGGCAGTTCGGACTATGGCTACACCTTC.

The J gene is TRBJ1-4, the V gene TRBV27, with D perhaps TRBD1 (5 bases). This CDR3 has 14 residues. The V gene lost 8 bases and the J gene lost 4 bases, with 14 bases spanning the gap. Per germline, CDR1 MNHEY and CDR2 SMNVEV (reference sequence). This chain's CDR3 is CASAPWGGNEKLFF. The DNA for the CDR3 is TGTGCCAGCGCCCCGTGGGGGGGTAATGAAAAACTGTTTTTT.

This clone was recorded only once. This rearrangement joins TRBV23-1 to TRBJ1-5, with TRBD1 matching 9 bases. TRBV23-1 is an open reading frame whose function is uncertain. The CDR3 is 18 amino acids. Trimming removed 4 bases from V and 7 bases from J; junction bases left unmatched: 17. The CDR3 loop is CASSRRRGDRAFYQPQHF. CDR3 coding DNA: TGCGCCAGCAGTCGCCGCAGGGGGGACAGGGCTTTCTACCAGCCCCAGCATTTT.

The V gene is TRBV5-5, the J gene TRBJ2-7; D is possibly TRBD1 (6 bases). V dropped 7 bases and J dropped 3 bases, with 17 bases sitting between them. The CDR3 is 14 amino acids. From germline, CDR1 is SGHKS and CDR2 YYEKEE (reference sequence). The CDR3 reads CASGSTGHNYEQYF. CDR3 nucleotide sequence: TGTGCCAGCGGATCGACAGGACATAACTACGAGCAGTACTTC.

The rearrangement joins TRBV7-3 to TRBJ2-1, with 14 bases identical to TRBD2. In germline, CDR1 is SGHTA, CDR2 FQGTGA. The CDR3 has 17 residues. The J segment lost 5 bases and the V segment lost 4 bases, leaving 7 bases of the junction unmatched. The CDR3 DNA reads TGTGCCAGCAGCTCAAGACTAGCGGGGGGGCCTCACAATGAGCAGTTCTTC. Protein: CASSSRLAGGPHNEQFF.

The chain has TRBV3-1 (or the pseudogene TRBV3-2) and TRBJ2-5, with 8 bases fitting TRBD1. CDR3 size: 14 residues. V was clipped by 7 bases and J by 3 bases; unmatched bases: 7. The V gene's germline CDR1 is LGHDT and CDR2 YNNKEL (reference sequence). CDR3 sequence reads: CASKTGTGEETQYF. CDR3 DNA: TGTGCCAGCAAAACCGGGACAGGCGAAGAGACCCAGTACTTC.

The chain uses TRBV6-4 and TRBJ1-4, with D possibly TRBD1 on 5 matching bases. CDR1 is MRHNA, CDR2 SNTAGT, per germline. Trimming left V 6 bases short and J 7 bases short, with 15 bases between. CDR3 length equals 14 residues. In nucleotides, the CDR3 is TGTGCCAGCAGCCCGACAGTAGTTAGTGAAAAACTGTTTTTT. Amino acid sequence: CASSPTVVSEKLFF.

This clone was recorded only once. This chain joins TRBV5-4 and TRBJ2-5; tentative D call: TRBD1 (6 bases). Germline CDR1 is SGHNT and CDR2 is YYREEE (reference sequence). The CDR3 has 16 residues. The V end was cut by 6 bases, the J end by 5 bases, with 23 bases between. The CDR3 DNA is TGTGCCAGCACCCTTGCCGGGACACGTCCCGGGGAGACCCAGTACTTC. Its translation is CASTLAGTRPGETQYF.

The J gene is TRBJ2-7, the V gene TRBV5-1; TRBD2 aligns across 10 bases. Germline-derived CDR1 and CDR2 are SGHRS and YFSETQ. The V gene end was trimmed by 3 bases and the J gene end by 3 bases; junction bases not matched to a gene: 9. The CDR3 is 16 amino acids. DNA for the CDR3: TGCGCCAGCAGCTCAGGGGGACTAGCGCAATACTACGAGCAGTACTTC. It encodes CASSSGGLAQYYEQYF.

The J gene is TRBJ2-7, the V gene TRBV11-3, with 8 positions matching TRBD2. Germline loops: CDR1 SGHNT, CDR2 YENEEA. This CDR3 comprises 16 residues. Unmatched junction bases numbered 14, after V lost 7 bases and J lost 3 bases. The CDR3, as DNA: TGTGCCAGCACCCTTGGAACCGGGGGGGCGGTCTACGAGCAGTACTTC. Translated, it gives CASTLGTGGAVYEQYF.

The gene calls are TRBV15 and TRBJ2-3; D call uncertain. The CDR3 runs 15 residues. The germline gives CDR1 LNHNV, CDR2 YYDKDF (reference sequence). The V and J ends lost 0 bases and 1 base respectively, with 8 bases between them. The CDR3 here is CATSRDLTGTDTQYF. The CDR3 nucleotides are TGTGCCACCAGCAGAGACCTAACAGGCACAGATACGCAGTATTTT. Complete variable domain (other parts from reference TRBV15 and TRBJ2-3): DAMVIQNPRYQVTQFGKPVTLSCSQTLNHNVMYWYQQKSSQAPKLLFHYYDKDFNNEADTPDNFQSRRPNTSFCFLDIRSPGLGDTAMYLCATSRDLTGTDTQYFGPGTRLTVL.

This chain uses TRBV11-3 with TRBJ1-2, with a tentative D call TRBD1 (5 bases). V dropped 4 bases and J dropped 8 bases, with 14 bases sitting between them. The CDR3 is 13 amino acids. Germline CDR1 is SGHNT and CDR2 is YENEEA. CDR3 in amino acids: CASSSPGSDGYTF. In DNA, the CDR3 is TGTGCCAGCAGCTCACCAGGGTCCGACGGCTACACCTTC.

The chain combines TRBV7-8 with TRBJ1-2; 7 bases fit TRBD1. V was clipped by 1 base and J by 0 bases; unmatched bases: 5. The CDR3 has 16 residues. Germline V CDR1 and CDR2: SGHVS, FQNEAQ. The CDR3 sequence is CASSLVSQGANYGYTF. In DNA, the CDR3 is TGTGCCAGCAGCTTAGTATCGCAGGGGGCTAACTATGGCTACACCTTC. The variable domain in full, with the rest retrieved from reference TRBV7-8 and TRBJ1-2, is GAGVSQSPRYKVAKRGQDVALRCDPISGHVSLFWYQQALGQGPEFLTYFQNEAQLDKSGLPSDRFFAERPEGSVSTLKIQRTQQEDSAVYLCASSLVSQGANYGYTFGSGTRLTVV.

V and J are TRBV30 and TRBJ2-3; tentative D call: TRBD2 (6 bases). The CDR3 spans 14 residues. Germline V lookup: CDR1 GTSNPN, CDR2 SVGIG (reference sequence). V dropped 6 bases and J dropped 0 bases, with 13 bases sitting between them. CDR3 DNA sequence: TGTGCCTGCCGGCTGGCGGGAAGCACAGATACGCAGTATTTT. Amino acids: CACRLAGSTDTQYF.

The V call is TRBV9, the J call TRBJ1-1; maybe TRBD1 (5 bases). The CDR3 spans 14 residues. The V gene lost 3 bases and the J gene lost 1 base, with 10 bases spanning the gap. Germline V gene lookup returns CDR1 SGDLS and CDR2 YYNGEE. The CDR3 nucleotides read TGTGCCAGCAGCGCCAGACAGTCGAACACTGAAGCTTTCTTT. As protein: CASSARQSNTEAFF.

The V and J genes are TRBV28 and TRBJ1-5; 8 bases are shared with TRBD1. In germline, CDR1 is MDHEN, CDR2 SYDVKM. The CDR3 has 14 residues. V was pared by 6 bases and J by 4 bases, with 5 bases of the junction left unmatched. This CDR3 reads CASRRGQENQPQHF. In DNA, the CDR3 is TGTGCCAGCAGACGGGGACAGGAAAATCAGCCCCAGCATTTT. Supplemented by reference TRBV28 and TRBJ1-5, the full variable domain reads DVKVTQSSRYLVKRTGEKVFLECVQDMDHENMFWYRQDPGLGLRLIYFSYDVKMKEKGDIPEGYSVSREKKERFSLILESASTNQTSMYLCASRRGQENQPQHFGDGTRLSIL.

The chain combines TRBV4-1 with TRBJ1-3; 9 bases match TRBD1. The V gene's germline CDR1 is MGHRA and CDR2 YSYEKL. This CDR3 spans 18 amino acids. V was pared by 2 bases and J by 0 bases, with 8 bases of the junction left unmatched. CDR3 DNA sequence: TGCGCCAGCAGCCAAACCGGGACAGGGTCCGCCTCTGGAAACACCATATATTTT. It translates to CASSQTGTGSASGNTIYF.

The chain uses TRBV19 and TRBJ2-3; 15 positions agree with TRBD2. Unmatched junction bases numbered 6, after V lost 5 bases and J lost 3 bases. There are 17 residues in the CDR3. Germline V gene lookup returns CDR1 LNHDA and CDR2 SQIVND (reference sequence). CDR3 sequence reads: CASSYGTSGGRTDTQYF. CDR3 nucleotide sequence: TGTGCCAGTAGTTACGGGACTAGCGGGGGGAGGACAGATACGCAGTATTTT. The full variable domain, with the rest looked up from reference TRBV19 and TRBJ2-3, is DGGITQSPKYLFRKEGQNVTLSCEQNLNHDAMYWYRQDPGQGLRLIYYSQIVNDFQKGDIAEGYSVSREKKESFPLTVTSAQKNPTAFYLCASSYGTSGGRTDTQYFGPGTRLTVL.

This sequence joins TRBV19 and TRBJ1-3, with TRBD1 as a possible D gene (6 bases). This CDR3 is built from 15 residues. Germline CDR1 is LNHDA and CDR2 is SQIVND (reference sequence). V was clipped by 0 bases and J by 2 bases, with 8 bases between them. The CDR3 loop is CASSIDGQTGNTIYF. CDR3 DNA sequence: TGTGCCAGTAGTATAGACGGACAGACTGGAAACACCATATATTTT. The complete variable domain, with remaining parts taken from reference TRBV19 and TRBJ1-3, reads DGGITQSPKYLFRKEGQNVTLSCEQNLNHDAMYWYRQDPGQGLRLIYYSQIVNDFQKGDIAEGYSVSREKKESFPLTVTSAQKNPTAFYLCASSIDGQTGNTIYFGEGSWLTVV.

The gene calls are TRBV6-5 and TRBJ1-2; no reliable D call. Germline lookup yields CDR1 MNHEY and CDR2 SVGAGI. The CDR3 runs 15 residues. Trimming took 6 bases from V and 3 from J, leaving 17 bases between them. This CDR3 reads CASRAGSPRYYGYTF. The CDR3 nucleotides are TGTGCCAGCAGGGCGGGGTCCCCCAGGTACTATGGCTACACCTTC.

This rearrangement joins TRBV28 to TRBJ1-2; no definite D call. CDR3 length equals 12 residues. Per germline, CDR1 MDHEN and CDR2 SYDVKM. V was shortened by 8 bases and J by 0 bases, with 7 bases between the two germline ends. The CDR3 region has the DNA TGTGCCAGCGCAGGCGCTAACTATGGCTACACCTTC. Amino acid sequence: CASAGANYGYTF.

The J gene is TRBJ2-5, the V gene TRBV6-1; 8 nucleotides line up with TRBD1. V lost 2 bases, J lost 5 bases, and 7 bases stayed unmatched. The CDR3 covers 15 residues. Germline V CDR1 and CDR2: MNHNS, SASEGT. In DNA form, the CDR3 reads TGTGCCAGCAGTGAACTAGACAGGGGAAGGGAGACCCAGTACTTC. Protein sequence: CASSELDRGRETQYF.

The CDR3 nucleotides are TGCGCCAGCAGCTTGGCCGGAGGGGAAGGAAACACCATATATTTT. It encodes CASSLAGGEGNTIYF. The V and J genes are TRBV5-1 and TRBJ1-3; TRBD1 might be the D (5 bases). Germline V gene lookup returns CDR1 SGHRS and CDR2 YFSETQ. The V and J ends lost 0 bases and 4 bases respectively, with 11 bases between them. This CDR3 is 15 amino acids long. The full variable domain, rest sourced from reference TRBV5-1 and TRBJ1-3, is KAGVTQTPRYLIKTRGQQVTLSCSPISGHRSVSWYQQTPGQGLQFLFEYFSETQRNKGNFPGRFSGRQFSNSRSEMNVSTLELGDSALYLCASSLAGGEGNTIYFGEGSWLTVV.

The chain is built from TRBV27 and TRBJ2-7; D is possibly TRBD2 (6 bases). CDR3 length equals 16 residues. Germline V gene sequence: CDR1 MNHEY, CDR2 SMNVEV (reference sequence). The V and J ends lost 6 bases and 2 bases respectively, with 20 bases between them. The CDR3 loop is CASSPRAAGRAYEQYF. The DNA of the CDR3 is TGTGCCAGCAGCCCCCGTGCGGCGGGACGGGCCTACGAGCAGTACTTC.

This rearrangement joins TRBV2 to TRBJ1-3, with TRBD1 matching over 7 bases. The ends lost 7 bases at V and 3 bases at J; junction bases unmatched: 3. Germline lookup yields CDR1 SNHLY and CDR2 FYNNEI. The CDR3 is 13 residues long. In nucleotides, the CDR3 is TGTGCCAGCATGACAGGGAATGGAAACACCATATATTTT. Translating gives CASMTGNGNTIYF.

The chain is built from TRBV7-9 and TRBJ2-7, with D possibly TRBD1 on 6 matching bases. The germline V gene has CDR1 SEHNR and CDR2 FQNEAQ (reference sequence). This CDR3 has 14 amino acids. V was trimmed by 5 bases and J by 0 bases, leaving 11 bases between them. The chain's CDR3 is CASSLGQNSYEQYF. CDR3 DNA: TGTGCCAGCAGCCTCGGACAGAACTCCTACGAGCAGTACTTC.

V and J are TRBV5-4 and TRBJ2-1, with D perhaps matching TRBD2 (6 bases). This CDR3 is built from 15 residues. Germline CDR1 is SGHNT and CDR2 is YYREEE (reference sequence). V lost 0 bases and J lost 7, with 14 bases in between. The CDR3 DNA sequence: TGTGCCAGCAGCTTGGCGGCGGGCGCGGGGAATGAGCAGTTCTTC. The encoded protein is CASSLAAGAGNEQFF.

The chain carries TRBV10-1 and TRBJ2-7; maybe TRBD2 (6 bases). CDR1 and CDR2 (germline): WNHNN, SYGVQD (reference sequence). CDR3 length: 13 residues. V was trimmed by 7 bases and J by 6 bases, leaving 16 bases between them. CDR3 nucleotides: TGCGCCAGCACTCGGGAGAGAGGTGGCGAGCAGTACTTC. Its protein product is CASTRERGGEQYF.

The J gene is TRBJ1-2, the V gene TRBV7-8; tentatively, D is TRBD1 (6 bases). This CDR3 has 16 amino acids. Germline-derived CDR1 and CDR2 are SGHVS and FQNEAQ. V was shortened by 0 bases and J by 6 bases, with 17 bases between the two germline ends. This CDR3 is CASSLAPGQFDDGYTF. Here the CDR3 DNA reads TGTGCCAGCAGCTTAGCCCCGGGACAATTTGACGATGGCTACACCTTC.

The gene calls are TRBV6-6 and TRBJ1-5; no reliable D call. The ends were cut back, 2 bases at V and 7 bases at J, with 9 bases in the middle. There are 13 residues in the CDR3. The germline gives CDR1 MNHNY, CDR2 SVGAGI (reference sequence). The CDR3 DNA reads as TGTGCCAGCAGTTACGAGGCTAGGCAGCCCCAGCATTTT. It yields the protein CASSYEARQPQHF.

The rearrangement joins TRBV28 to TRBJ2-2, with TRBD1 matching 8 bases. With V trimmed by 6 bases and J by 4 bases, 10 bases remained unmatched. The CDR3 is 16 residues long. CDR1 is MDHEN, CDR2 SYDVKM, per germline. The CDR3 nucleotides are TGTGCCAGCAGCCTTGCAGGGGGCGATGCCACCGGGGAGCTGTTTTTT. This gives the protein CASSLAGGDATGELFF.